A selection of T cell receptor beta chains follows, all from one sample in a study of T cells in Graves' hyperthyroidism and ophthalmopathy. TCRdb reprocessed the multiplex PCR reads with MiXCR, giving one entry per CDR3 protein. The sample has 400,000 to 550,000 distinct CDR3 sequences, approximately 15% seen once. The sample taken for sequencing was blood. These receptors all stem from a woman under 30 with Graves' hyperthyroidism. The CDR3 runs from the conserved cysteine through the conserved F or W. A D gene is named only where the DNA matches it firmly. Clone size is shown for a subset of rows, as once, few, many or a class of expanded clone.

D gene	clone size	J gene	V gene	CDR3 protein
TRBD1	.	TRBJ1-2	TRBV6-1	CASSEYNGWTGKLYGYTF
TRBD1	.	TRBJ2-7	TRBV28	CASSSPPSTGVVYEQYF
TRBD1	many	TRBJ2-5	TRBV6-1	CASGLRGPYSGEETQYF
TRBD1	.	TRBJ2-1	TRBV19	CASRPPGQVWNEQFF
.	few	TRBJ2-2	TRBV29-1	CSATPGSTSGAGELFF
TRBD2	many	TRBJ2-7	TRBV30	CAWRTSGSYEQYF
.	many	TRBJ1-1	TRBV19	CASKKDVGTEAFF
TRBD1	many	TRBJ1-4	TRBV30	CAWSATGIQEKLFF
TRBD2	many	TRBJ2-3	TRBV7-9	CASSLELREGLHTQYF
TRBD2	many	TRBJ2-1	TRBV20-1	CSPFLPGLAYNEQFF
TRBD2	few	TRBJ2-1	TRBV6-1	CASTVEASGSDEQFF
TRBD1	many	TRBJ2-1	TRBV6-1	CASSIRQGWNEQFF
TRBD2	many	TRBJ2-5	TRBV19	CASSIDRAGAVTQYF
.	many	TRBJ1-4	TRBV9	CASSVAARGLNEKLFF
.	few	TRBJ2-7	TRBV14	CASSLTIGRGESYEQYF
.	many	TRBJ2-3	TRBV15	CATSRDPSDTQYF
.	many	TRBJ1-4	TRBV6-1	CASAPGSSNEKLFF
.	many	TRBJ1-1	TRBV5-1	CASSSSGSMNTEAFF
TRBD1	many	TRBJ2-3	TRBV5-6	CASSRQGPELADTQYF
TRBD2	.	TRBJ2-3	TRBV20-1	CSARVLAGADTQYF
.	many	TRBJ2-5	TRBV9	CASSVDKTMTQYF
TRBD2	.	TRBJ2-4	TRBV5-1	CASSLLAGVSVAKNIQYF
TRBD1	.	TRBJ1-1	TRBV4-1	CASSRPGQGGNTEAFF
.	many	TRBJ1-3	TRBV3-1	CASSPRNRAGNTIYF
TRBD2	many	TRBJ2-3	TRBV12-3/TRBV12-4	CASSSTRTSGDTQYF
TRBD2	.	TRBJ2-3	TRBV20-1	CSASLAGARTDTQYF
.	many	TRBJ2-5	TRBV11-2	CASSLEGGQETQYF
.	many	TRBJ1-5	TRBV7-2	CASRGQGLGNQPQHF
.	many	TRBJ2-1	TRBV12-3/TRBV12-4	CASTLHGNEQFF
TRBD1	many	TRBJ1-1	TRBV12-3/TRBV12-4	CASSSTGGHTEAFF
.	few	TRBJ2-1	TRBV9	CASSVVSARSEQFF
.	few	TRBJ1-2	TRBV6-1	CASTNGAGSSYTF
TRBD1	.	TRBJ1-5	TRBV10-3	CAISDRGSNQPQHF
.	many	TRBJ2-4	TRBV3-1	CASSHPLVNIQYF
.	.	TRBJ1-1	TRBV6-1	CVSIRPTEAFF
TRBD2	many	TRBJ2-1	TRBV12-3/TRBV12-4	CASRRTSSYNEQFF
TRBD2	many	TRBJ2-3	TRBV5-6	CASSLLAGISDTQYF
TRBD2	.	TRBJ2-1	TRBV7-2	CASSITSGRAHNEQFF
TRBD2	.	TRBJ2-3	TRBV10-1	CASSGLASSDTQYF
.	many	TRBJ1-5	TRBV24-1	CATSDLVPADNQPQHF
.	many	TRBJ1-5	TRBV29-1	CSVEESGRGQPQHF
TRBD1	many	TRBJ1-2	TRBV19	CASSFDRALEYGYTF
.	few	TRBJ1-5	TRBV30	CAWSVSRTQGHSQPQHF
TRBD1	.	TRBJ1-6	TRBV9	CASSGPRTGTYNSPLHF
TRBD1	many	TRBJ1-6	TRBV9	CASSGQGDGSPLHF